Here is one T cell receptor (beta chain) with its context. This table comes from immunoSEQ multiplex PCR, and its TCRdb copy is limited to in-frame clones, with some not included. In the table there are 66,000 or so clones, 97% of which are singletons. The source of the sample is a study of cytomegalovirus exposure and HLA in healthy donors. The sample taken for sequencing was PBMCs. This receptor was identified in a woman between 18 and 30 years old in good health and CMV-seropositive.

CDR3 sequence (DNA): TGTGCCAGCCGGACAGGGTTGCTCGAAAAACTGTTTTTT. Protein product: CASRTGLLEKLFF. This rearrangement joins TRBV2 to TRBJ1-4, with 8 bases matching TRBD1. The V gene end was trimmed by 8 bases and the J gene end by 8 bases; junction bases not matched to a gene: 7. CDR1 SNHLY and CDR2 FYNNEI come from the germline V gene. The CDR3 covers 13 residues.